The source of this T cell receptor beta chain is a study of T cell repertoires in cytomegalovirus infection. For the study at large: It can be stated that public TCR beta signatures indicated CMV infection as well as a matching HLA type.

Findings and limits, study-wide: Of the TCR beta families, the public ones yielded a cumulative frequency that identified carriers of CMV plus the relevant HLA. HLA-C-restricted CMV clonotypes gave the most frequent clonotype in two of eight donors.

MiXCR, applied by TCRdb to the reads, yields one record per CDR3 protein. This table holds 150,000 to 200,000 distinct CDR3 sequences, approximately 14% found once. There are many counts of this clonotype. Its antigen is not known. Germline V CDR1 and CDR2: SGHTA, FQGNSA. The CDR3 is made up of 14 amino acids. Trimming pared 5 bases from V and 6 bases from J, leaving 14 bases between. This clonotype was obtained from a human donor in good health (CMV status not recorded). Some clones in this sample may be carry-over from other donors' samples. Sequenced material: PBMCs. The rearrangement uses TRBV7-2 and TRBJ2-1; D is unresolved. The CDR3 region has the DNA TGTGCCAGCAGCCACGACAATGGGCTCAATGAGCAGTTCTTC. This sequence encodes CASSHDNGLNEQFF.